The rows below give T cell receptor beta chains drawn from one sample of a study of CD8+ T cells in alopecia areata. Profiling relied on immunoSEQ multiplex PCR, and the TCRdb table lists in-frame clones only, not all of them. The table records some 130,000 clones, 49% of them present only once. The sample in question was CD8+ T cells sorted from blood, obtained at week 0. The receptors originated from a human donor with alopecia areata. Both conserved end residues are trimmed from each CDR3. Each record gives: J gene, D gene, V gene, CDR3 protein. The D gene is left open where the match is weak.

TRBJ1-1,NA,TRBV27,ASSRTGTRDTEAF
TRBJ2-1,NA,TRBV5-1,ASSPFGLPSYNEQF
TRBJ2-2,NA,TRBV2,ASSEEAAELTNTGELF
TRBJ1-1,NA,TRBV4-3,ASSQGQIVNTEAF
TRBJ1-6,NA,TRBV27,ASSSTWQATDSPLH
TRBJ2-5,TRBD2,TRBV2,ASIEIAGGQETQY
TRBJ2-7,NA,TRBV13,ASSLEGPYEQY
TRBJ1-1,NA,TRBV30,ASSGLWNTEAF
TRBJ2-1,TRBD2,TRBV30,AWNPGTRDEQF
TRBJ2-7,TRBD2,TRBV30,AWKGLSYEQY
TRBJ2-5,NA,TRBV11-2,ASSLAGGWGQETQY
TRBJ2-5,TRBD1,TRBV13,ASSFDRDETQY
TRBJ2-2,TRBD1,TRBV6-5,ASRDRGHPGELF
TRBJ2-7,NA,TRBV29-1,SVEGTAYEQY
TRBJ2-7,NA,TRBV27,ASSLWGGLSEQY
TRBJ2-7,NA,TRBV30,AWGRLLEQY
TRBJ1-2,NA,TRBV28,ASSLWSTLDNGYT
TRBJ2-7,NA,TRBV5-1,ASSLALGGNEQY
TRBJ2-5,NA,TRBV15,ATSTSPGTETQY
TRBJ2-1,NA,TRBV25-1,ASSEYNRYNEQF
TRBJ2-7,NA,TRBV13,ASSLETDHYEQY
TRBJ2-5,NA,TRBV7-9,ASSPPGEMETQY
TRBJ2-7,NA,TRBV7-2,ASSLAGSYEQY
TRBJ2-1,NA,TRBV5-1,ASSLIGANYNEQF
TRBJ2-2,NA,TRBV6-5,ASRLLGTGELF
TRBJ2-1,TRBD1,TRBV10-2,ASSGRDRGAYNEQF
TRBJ2-7,NA,TRBV11-2,ASSWVSEGEQY
TRBJ2-1,TRBD2,TRBV7-2,ASSLVAGGPAEQF
TRBJ2-6,TRBD1,TRBV5-6,ASSPTGAGANVLT
TRBJ2-7,TRBD1,TRBV14,ASSPTRTGLEQY
TRBJ2-5,TRBD1,TRBV5-5,ASSDRDRGEETQY
TRBJ1-1,NA,TRBV29-1,SVSGGSATEAF
TRBJ2-5,TRBD1,TRBV4-3,ASSQVWDRATQETQY
TRBJ2-7,NA,TRBV6-6,ASTSEREQY
TRBJ2-5,NA,TRBV9,ASSDDQETQY
TRBJ2-3,NA,TRBV27,ATLPGLSTDTQY
TRBJ2-7,NA,TRBV5-1,ASSLGREPYEQY
TRBJ2-7,TRBD1,TRBV30,AWSPTGGGEQY
TRBJ2-6,NA,TRBV13,ASTSAQYSGANVLT
TRBJ1-5,NA,TRBV5-1,ASSLKGMGQPQH
TRBJ2-4,NA,TRBV15,ATSRDRGNGIQY
TRBJ2-1,NA,TRBV30,AWSVTATYNEQF
TRBJ2-1,NA,TRBV19,ASSIWRLNNEQF
TRBJ2-1,NA,TRBV7-9,ASSLGAPPTEQF
TRBJ2-7,NA,TRBV30,AWTTDSYEQY
TRBJ2-1,TRBD2,TRBV30,AWSVLAGGPHEQF
TRBJ2-7,NA,TRBV13,ASSSTQLPYEQY
TRBJ1-1,NA,TRBV18,ASSPGTPEAF
TRBJ2-1,TRBD2,TRBV4-1,ASSQSPGGDYNEQF
TRBJ2-7,NA,TRBV6-5,ASSAPRGREQY
TRBJ2-1,TRBD2,TRBV9,ASSVSLSGGGYEQF
TRBJ2-1,TRBD2,TRBV30,AWSQLAGGPGEQF
TRBJ1-1,NA,TRBV13,ASSGPGHSLTEAF
TRBJ1-5,NA,TRBV7-9,ASTLDGFNQPQH
TRBJ2-3,NA,TRBV29-1,SVYGSTDTQY
TRBJ2-5,NA,TRBV27,ASSLAGTAQETQY
TRBJ2-7,NA,TRBV10-3,AISVSETSYEQY
TRBJ1-5,TRBD1,TRBV15,ATSVGQGASNQPQH
TRBJ2-1,NA,TRBV5-1,ASSPRRDNEQF